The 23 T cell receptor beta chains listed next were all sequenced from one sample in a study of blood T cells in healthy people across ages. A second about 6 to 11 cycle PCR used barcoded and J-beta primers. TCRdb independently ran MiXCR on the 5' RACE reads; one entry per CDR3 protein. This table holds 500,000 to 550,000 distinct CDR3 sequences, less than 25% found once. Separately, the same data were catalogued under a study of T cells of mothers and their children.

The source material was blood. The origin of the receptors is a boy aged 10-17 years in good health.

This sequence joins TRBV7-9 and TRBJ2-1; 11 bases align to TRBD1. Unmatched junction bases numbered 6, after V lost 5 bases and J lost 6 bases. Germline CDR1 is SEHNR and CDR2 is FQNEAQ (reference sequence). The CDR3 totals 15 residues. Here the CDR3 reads CASSIPGQGGNEQFF. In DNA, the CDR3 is TGTGCCAGCAGCATCCCGGGACAGGGGGGCAATGAGCAGTTCTTC.

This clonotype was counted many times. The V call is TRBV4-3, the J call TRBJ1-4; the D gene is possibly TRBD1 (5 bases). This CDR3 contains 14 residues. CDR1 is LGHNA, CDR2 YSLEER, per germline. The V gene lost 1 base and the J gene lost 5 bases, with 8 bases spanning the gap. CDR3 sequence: CASSQGGRNEKLFF. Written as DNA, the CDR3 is TGCGCCAGCAGCCAAGGGGGGAGGAATGAAAAACTGTTTTTT.

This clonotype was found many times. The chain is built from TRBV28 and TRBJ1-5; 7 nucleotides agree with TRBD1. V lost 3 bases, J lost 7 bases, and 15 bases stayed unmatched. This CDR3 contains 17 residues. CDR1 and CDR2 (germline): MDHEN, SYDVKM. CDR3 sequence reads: CASSFQGEGVYGQPQHF. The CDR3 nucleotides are TGTGCCAGCAGTTTTCAGGGGGAGGGGGTCTACGGCCAGCCCCAGCATTTT.

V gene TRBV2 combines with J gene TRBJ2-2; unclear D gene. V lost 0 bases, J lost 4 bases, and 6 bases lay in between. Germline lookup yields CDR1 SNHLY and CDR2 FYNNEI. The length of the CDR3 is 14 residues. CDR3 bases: TGTGCCAGCAGTGAAGCGCGCCTCACCGGGGAGCTGTTTTTT. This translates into CASSEARLTGELFF.

The CDR3 reads CASSFGPGRGDNQPQHF. The CDR3 nucleotides are TGTGCCAGCAGTTTCGGCCCAGGGAGAGGGGACAATCAGCCCCAGCATTTT. V usage is TRBV28 and J usage is TRBJ1-5; TRBD1 might be the D (5 bases). The CDR3 has 17 residues. The germline V and J ends were trimmed by 3 bases and 3 bases, with 18 bases remaining between them. Germline values: CDR1 MDHEN, CDR2 SYDVKM.

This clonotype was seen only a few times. In DNA form, the CDR3 reads TGCGCCAGCAGCCAAGACCGGGGGGACAGCAATGAGCAGTTCTTC. It specifies CASSQDRGDSNEQFF. V gene TRBV4-1 combines with J gene TRBJ2-1; possibly TRBD1 or TRBD2 for D (7 bases each). The V end was cut by 0 bases, the J end by 6 bases, with 12 bases between. CDR1 and CDR2 from the germline V gene are MGHRA and YSYEKL. CDR3 length: 15 residues.

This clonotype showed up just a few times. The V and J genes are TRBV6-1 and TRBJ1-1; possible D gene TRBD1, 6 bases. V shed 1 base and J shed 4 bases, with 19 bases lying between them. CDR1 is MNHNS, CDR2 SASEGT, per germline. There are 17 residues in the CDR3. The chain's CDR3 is CASSEETGGRIGTEAFF. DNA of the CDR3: TGTGCCAGCAGTGAAGAAACCGGGGGGCGGATAGGCACTGAAGCTTTCTTT.

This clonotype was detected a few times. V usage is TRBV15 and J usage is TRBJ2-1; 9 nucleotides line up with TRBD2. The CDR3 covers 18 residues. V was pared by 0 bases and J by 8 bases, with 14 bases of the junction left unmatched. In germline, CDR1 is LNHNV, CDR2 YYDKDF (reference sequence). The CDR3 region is CATSRDPFSGRGNDEQFF. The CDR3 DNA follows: TGTGCCACCAGCAGAGACCCGTTTAGCGGGAGAGGGAACGATGAGCAGTTCTTC.

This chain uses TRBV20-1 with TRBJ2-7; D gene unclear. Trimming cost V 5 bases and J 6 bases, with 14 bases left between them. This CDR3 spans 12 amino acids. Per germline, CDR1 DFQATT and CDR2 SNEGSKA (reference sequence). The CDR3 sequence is CSAYPSSSEQYF. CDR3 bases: TGCAGTGCTTACCCCTCCAGCTCCGAGCAGTACTTC.

CDR3: CASRLHLLRGAKYEQYF. In nucleotides, the CDR3 is TGTGCCAGCAGACTACACCTCCTCCGGGGGGCGAAATACGAGCAGTACTTC. This chain connects TRBV28 to TRBJ2-7; D is possibly TRBD2 (7 bases). Looked up from germline, CDR1 is MDHEN and CDR2 is SYDVKM. This CDR3 region has 17 residues. Trimming pared 6 bases from V and 4 bases from J, leaving 25 bases between.

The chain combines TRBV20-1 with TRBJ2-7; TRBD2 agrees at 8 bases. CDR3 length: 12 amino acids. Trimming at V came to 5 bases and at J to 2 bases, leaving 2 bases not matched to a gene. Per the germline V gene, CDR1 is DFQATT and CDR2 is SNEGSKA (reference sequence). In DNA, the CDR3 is TGCAGTGCTGAGCGGGAGACCTACGAGCAGTACTTC. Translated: CSAERETYEQYF.

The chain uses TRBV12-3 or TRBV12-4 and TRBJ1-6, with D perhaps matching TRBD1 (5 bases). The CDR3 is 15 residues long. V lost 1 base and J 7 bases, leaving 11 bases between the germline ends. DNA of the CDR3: TGTGCCAGCAGTTTAGAGGGGACGGCCAATTCACCCCTCCACTTT. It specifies CASSLEGTANSPLHF.

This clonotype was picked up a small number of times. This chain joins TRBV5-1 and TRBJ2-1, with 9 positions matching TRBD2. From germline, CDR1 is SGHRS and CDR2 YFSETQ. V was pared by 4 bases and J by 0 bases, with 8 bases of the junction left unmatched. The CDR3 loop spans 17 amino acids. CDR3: CASSLGTSRSSYNEQFF. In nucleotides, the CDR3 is TGCGCCAGCAGCCTAGGGACTAGCCGGAGCTCCTACAATGAGCAGTTCTTC.

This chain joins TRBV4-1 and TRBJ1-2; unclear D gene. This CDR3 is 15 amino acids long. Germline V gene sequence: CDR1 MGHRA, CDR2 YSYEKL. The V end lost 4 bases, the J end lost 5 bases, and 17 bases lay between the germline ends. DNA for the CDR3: TGCGCCAGCAGCCTCAACCCCGAGGTAGCTTATGGCTACACCTTC. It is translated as CASSLNPEVAYGYTF.

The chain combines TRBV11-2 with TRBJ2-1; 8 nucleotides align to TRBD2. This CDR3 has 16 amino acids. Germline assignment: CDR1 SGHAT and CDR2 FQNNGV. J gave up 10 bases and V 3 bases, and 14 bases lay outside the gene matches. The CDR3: CASSLLSGRSAWEQFF. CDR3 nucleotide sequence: TGTGCCAGCAGCTTGCTAAGCGGGAGATCGGCATGGGAGCAGTTCTTC.

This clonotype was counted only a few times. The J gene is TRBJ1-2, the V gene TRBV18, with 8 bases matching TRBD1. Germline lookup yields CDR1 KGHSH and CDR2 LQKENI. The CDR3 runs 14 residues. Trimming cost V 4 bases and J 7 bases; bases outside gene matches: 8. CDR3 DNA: TGTGCCAGCTCACGCGGACAGGGAGAAGTTGGCTACACCTTC. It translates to CASSRGQGEVGYTF.

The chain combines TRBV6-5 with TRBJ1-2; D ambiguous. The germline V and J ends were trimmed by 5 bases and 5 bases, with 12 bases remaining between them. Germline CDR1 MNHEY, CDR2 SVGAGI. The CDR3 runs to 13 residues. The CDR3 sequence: CASSRNARYGYTF. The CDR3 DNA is TGTGCCAGCAGTCGCAATGCTCGTTATGGCTACACCTTC.

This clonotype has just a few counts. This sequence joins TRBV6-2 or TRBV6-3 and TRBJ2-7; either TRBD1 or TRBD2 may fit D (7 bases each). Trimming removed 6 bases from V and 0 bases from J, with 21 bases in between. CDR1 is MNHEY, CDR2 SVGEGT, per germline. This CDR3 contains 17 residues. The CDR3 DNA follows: TGTGCCAGCAGCTTTACTCCCGACAGGGACTACTCCTACGAGCAGTACTTC. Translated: CASSFTPDRDYSYEQYF.

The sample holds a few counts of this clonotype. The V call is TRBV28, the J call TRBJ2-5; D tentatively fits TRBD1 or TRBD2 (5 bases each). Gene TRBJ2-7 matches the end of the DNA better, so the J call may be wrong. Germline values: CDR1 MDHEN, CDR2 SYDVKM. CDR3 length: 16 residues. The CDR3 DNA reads TGTGCCAGCAGCCTCCCCACCGCAGGGAGCTCCTACGAGCAGTACTTC. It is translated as CASSLPTAGSSYEQYF.

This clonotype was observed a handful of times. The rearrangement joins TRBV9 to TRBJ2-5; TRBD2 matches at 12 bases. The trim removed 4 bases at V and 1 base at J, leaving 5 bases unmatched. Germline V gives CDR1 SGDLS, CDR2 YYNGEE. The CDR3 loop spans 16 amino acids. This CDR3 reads CASSLGLAGSQETQYF. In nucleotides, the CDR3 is TGTGCCAGCAGCCTTGGACTAGCGGGGAGCCAAGAGACCCAGTACTTC. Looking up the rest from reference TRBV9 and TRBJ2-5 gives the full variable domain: DSGVTQTPKHLITATGQRVTLRCSPRSGDLSVYWYQQSLDQGLQFLIQYYNGEERAKGNILERFSAQQFPDLHSELNLSSLELGDSALYFCASSLGLAGSQETQYFGPGTRLLVL.

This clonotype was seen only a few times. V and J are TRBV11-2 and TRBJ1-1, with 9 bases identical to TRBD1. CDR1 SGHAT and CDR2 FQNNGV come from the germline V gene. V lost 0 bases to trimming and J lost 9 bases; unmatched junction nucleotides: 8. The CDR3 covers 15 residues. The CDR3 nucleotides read TGTGCCAGCAGCTTAGATGGCCGACAGGGGGTGAAAGCTTTCTTT. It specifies CASSLDGRQGVKAFF.

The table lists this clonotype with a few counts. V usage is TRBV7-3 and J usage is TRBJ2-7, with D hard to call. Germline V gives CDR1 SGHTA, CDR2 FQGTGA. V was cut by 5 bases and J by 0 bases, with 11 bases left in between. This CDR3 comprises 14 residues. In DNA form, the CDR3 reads TGTGCCAGCAGCCCAACATCAAGCTCCTACGAGCAGTACTTC. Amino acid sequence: CASSPTSSSYEQYF.

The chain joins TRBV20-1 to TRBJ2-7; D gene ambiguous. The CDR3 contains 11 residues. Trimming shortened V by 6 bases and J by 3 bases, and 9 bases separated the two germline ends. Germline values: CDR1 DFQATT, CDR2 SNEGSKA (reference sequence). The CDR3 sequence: CSAKTDYEQYF. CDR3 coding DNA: TGCAGTGCGAAGACCGACTACGAGCAGTACTTC.